The TCR beta chain under discussion was sequenced for a study of blood T cell repertoires in COVID-19. At the level of the study: T cells, B-cell-depleted T cells, or PBMCs supplied cDNA or gDNA.

TCRdb's table, derived via immunoSEQ multiplex PCR, lists solely in-frame clones and lacks some. The sample carries fewer than 500,000 clones, around 89% recorded once. Recruits, aged about 18 to 100 years, lived in roughly 22 US areas. This clonotype was sampled from a woman aged 30 to 39 with acute COVID-19. The specimen sequenced was PBMCs or T cells enriched from blood (not recorded which).

As DNA, the CDR3 is TGTGCCAGCAGCCCGACAGTATATGGCTACACCTTC. Translation gives CASSPTVYGYTF. This chain connects TRBV7-2 to TRBJ1-2; weak D call: TRBD1 (5 bases). V lost 5 bases and J 5 bases, leaving 9 bases between the germline ends. The V gene's germline CDR1 is SGHTA and CDR2 FQGNSA. The CDR3 spans 12 residues.